This T cell receptor beta chain appears in the sequencing data of a study of blood T cell repertoires in COVID-19. The CDR3 covers 12 residues. V shed 8 bases and J shed 6 bases, with 14 bases lying between them. CDR1 and CDR2 from the germline V gene are SGHTA and FQGNSA. This table comes from immunoSEQ multiplex PCR, and its TCRdb copy is limited to in-frame clones, with some not included. The top ten hold 10% to 15% of the sample, which has over 150,000 clones, 65% to 90% seen once. The chain uses TRBV7-2 and TRBJ2-7, with TRBD1 as a possible D gene (6 bases). The clonotype originates from a man aged 35 to 55 who had recovered from COVID-19. Sequenced input: PBMCs or T cells enriched from blood (not recorded which). CDR3 coding DNA: TGTGCCAGCGGACTCAGGGGAAGCGAGCAGTACTTC. It encodes CASGLRGSEQYF.